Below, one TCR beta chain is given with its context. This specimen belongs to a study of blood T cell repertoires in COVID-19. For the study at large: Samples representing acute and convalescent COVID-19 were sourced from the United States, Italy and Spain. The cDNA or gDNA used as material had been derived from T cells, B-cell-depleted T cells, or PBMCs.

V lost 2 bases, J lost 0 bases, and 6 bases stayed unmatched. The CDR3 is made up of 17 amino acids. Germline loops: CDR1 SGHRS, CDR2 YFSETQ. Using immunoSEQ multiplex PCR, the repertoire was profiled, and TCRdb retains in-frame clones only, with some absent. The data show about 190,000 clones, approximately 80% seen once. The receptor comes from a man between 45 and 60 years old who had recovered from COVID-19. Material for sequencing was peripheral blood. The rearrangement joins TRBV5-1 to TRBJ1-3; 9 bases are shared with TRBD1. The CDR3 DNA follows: TGCGCCAGCAGCTTCGTGACAGGGGGGCTCTCTGGAAACACCATATATTTT. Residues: CASSFVTGGLSGNTIYF.